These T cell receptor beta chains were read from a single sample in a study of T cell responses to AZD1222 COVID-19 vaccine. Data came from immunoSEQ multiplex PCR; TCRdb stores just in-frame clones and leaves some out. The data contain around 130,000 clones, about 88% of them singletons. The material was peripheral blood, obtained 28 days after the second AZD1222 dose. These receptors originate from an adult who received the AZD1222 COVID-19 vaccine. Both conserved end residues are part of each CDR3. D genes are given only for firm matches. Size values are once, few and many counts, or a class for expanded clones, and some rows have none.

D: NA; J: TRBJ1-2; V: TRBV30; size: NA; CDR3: CAWREPSDPQGYGYTF; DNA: TGTGCCTGGAGAGAGCCATCCGACCCCCAGGGCTATGGCTACACCTTC
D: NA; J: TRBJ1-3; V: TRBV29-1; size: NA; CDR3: CSVAPSGRNTIYF; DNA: TGCAGCGTTGCCCCCTCAGGGCGAAACACCATATATTTT
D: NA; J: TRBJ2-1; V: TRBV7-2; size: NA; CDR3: CASSLMGGSYNEQFF; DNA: TGTGCCAGCAGCTTAATGGGGGGATCGTACAATGAGCAGTTCTTC
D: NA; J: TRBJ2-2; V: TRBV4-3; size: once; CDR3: CASSQENWAGTGELFF; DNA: TGCGCCAGCAGCCAAGAGAATTGGGCAGGCACCGGGGAGCTGTTTTTT
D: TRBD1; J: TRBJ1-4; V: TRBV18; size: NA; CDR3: CASSRSSLQGIGDEKLFF; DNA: TGTGCCAGCTCACGCTCCTCGCTACAGGGGATCGGGGATGAAAAACTGTTTTTT
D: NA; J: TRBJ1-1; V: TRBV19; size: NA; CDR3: CASSPGGPVNTEAFF; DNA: TGTGCCAGTAGCCCCGGGGGGCCCGTGAACACTGAAGCTTTCTTT
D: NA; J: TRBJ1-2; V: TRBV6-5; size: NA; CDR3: CASSTTGSRYGYTF; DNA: TGTGCCAGCAGCACCACAGGGTCTCGCTATGGCTACACCTTC
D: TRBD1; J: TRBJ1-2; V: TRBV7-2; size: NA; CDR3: CASSGGQGAYGYTF; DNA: TGTGCCAGCAGCGGAGGACAGGGCGCCTATGGCTACACCTTC
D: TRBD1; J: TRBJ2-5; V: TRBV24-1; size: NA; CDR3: CATSDRTGPKETQYF; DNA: TGTGCCACCAGTGATAGGACAGGACCGAAAGAGACCCAGTACTTC
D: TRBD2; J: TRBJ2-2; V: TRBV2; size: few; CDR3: CASRPRLAGGDPKLSNTGELFF; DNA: TGTGCCAGCAGGCCCAGACTAGCGGGGGGCGACCCGAAGCTTTCGAACACCGGGGAGCTGTTTTTT
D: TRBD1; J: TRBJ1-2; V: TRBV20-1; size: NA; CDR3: CSASTGADIYGYTF; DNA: TGCAGTGCTAGTACAGGGGCCGATATCTATGGCTACACCTTC
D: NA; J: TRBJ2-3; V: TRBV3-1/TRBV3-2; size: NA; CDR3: CASSPYSTDTQYF; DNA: TGTGCCAGCAGCCCCTATAGCACAGATACGCAGTATTTT
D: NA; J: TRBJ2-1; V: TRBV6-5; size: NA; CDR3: CASSYGQLYNEQFF; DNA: TGTGCCAGCAGTTACGGGCAGTTATACAATGAGCAGTTCTTC
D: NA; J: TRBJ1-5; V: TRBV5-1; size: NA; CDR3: CASSPLGHSNQPQHF; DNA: TGCGCCAGCAGCCCCCTAGGGCATAGCAATCAGCCCCAGCATTTT
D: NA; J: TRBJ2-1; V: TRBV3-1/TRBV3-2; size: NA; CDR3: CASSLLSGADNEQFF; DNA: TGTGCCAGCAGCCTCCTGTCGGGGGCCGACAATGAGCAGTTCTTC
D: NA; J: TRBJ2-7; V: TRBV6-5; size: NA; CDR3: CASSPPRDPYEQYF; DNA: TGTGCCAGCAGCCCCCCCAGGGATCCCTACGAGCAGTACTTC
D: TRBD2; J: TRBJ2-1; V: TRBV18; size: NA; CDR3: CASSPPGLAHNEQFF; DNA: TGTGCCAGCTCACCCCCGGGACTAGCTCACAATGAGCAGTTCTTC
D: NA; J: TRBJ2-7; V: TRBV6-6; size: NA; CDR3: CASSYVQGKLDEQYF; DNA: TGTGCCAGCAGTTACGTCCAGGGCAAGTTGGACGAGCAGTACTTC
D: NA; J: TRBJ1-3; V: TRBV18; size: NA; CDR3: CASSPAGAGNTIYF; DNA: TGTGCCAGCTCACCCGCAGGGGCTGGAAACACCATATATTTT
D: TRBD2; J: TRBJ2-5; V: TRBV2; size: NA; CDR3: CASSGLAERTETQYF; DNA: TGTGCCAGCAGTGGACTAGCGGAGCGGACGGAGACCCAGTACTTC
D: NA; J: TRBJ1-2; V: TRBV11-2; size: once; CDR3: CASSFNYGYTF; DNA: TGTGCCAGCAGCTTTAACTATGGCTACACCTTC
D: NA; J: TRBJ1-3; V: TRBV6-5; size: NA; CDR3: CASTLSPVAGNTIYF; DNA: TGTGCCAGCACCTTAAGTCCGGTTGCTGGAAACACCATATATTTT
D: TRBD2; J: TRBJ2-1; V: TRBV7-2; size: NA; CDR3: CASSPFRLAGFDEQFF; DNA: TGTGCCAGCAGCCCTTTTAGACTAGCGGGTTTTGATGAGCAGTTCTTC
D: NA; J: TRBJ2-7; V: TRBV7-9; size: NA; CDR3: CASTRGDTSYEQYF; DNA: TGTGCCAGCACCCGAGGGGACACCTCCTACGAGCAGTACTTC
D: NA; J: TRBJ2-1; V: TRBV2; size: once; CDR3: CASSTDSNEQFF; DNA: TGTGCCAGCAGTACTGACTCCAATGAGCAGTTCTTC
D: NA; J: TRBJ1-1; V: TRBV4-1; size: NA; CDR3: CASSKGPGGRTEAFF; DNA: TGCGCCAGCAGCAAAGGCCCGGGGGGCCGAACTGAAGCTTTCTTT
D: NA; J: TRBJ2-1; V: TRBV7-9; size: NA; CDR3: CASSAPGRKWNEQFF; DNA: TGTGCCAGCAGCGCTCCGGGACGGAAGTGGAATGAGCAGTTCTTC
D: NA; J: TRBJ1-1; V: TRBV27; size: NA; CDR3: CASSQSTRNTEAFF; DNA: TGTGCCAGCAGCCAGAGTACCAGGAACACTGAAGCTTTCTTT
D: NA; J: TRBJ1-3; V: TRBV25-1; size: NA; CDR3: CASSDSRAGGNTIYF; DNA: TGTGCCAGCAGTGACTCTCGCGCCGGTGGAAACACCATATATTTT
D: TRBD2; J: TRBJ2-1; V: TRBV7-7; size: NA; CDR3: CASSLGTGLAGRKQFF; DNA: TGTGCTAGCAGCTTAGGCACGGGACTAGCGGGGCGAAAGCAGTTCTTC
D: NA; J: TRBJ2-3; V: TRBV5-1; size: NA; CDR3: CASSLAASYTDTQYF; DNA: TGCGCCAGCAGCTTGGCGGCCAGCTACACAGATACGCAGTATTTT
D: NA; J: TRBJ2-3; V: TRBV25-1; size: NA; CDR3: CASKLGGADTQYF; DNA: TGTGCCAGCAAGCTAGGTGGGGCAGATACGCAGTATTTT